This T cell receptor beta chain was recorded in a study of T cells after yellow fever vaccination. This CDR3 has 14 residues. Per germline, CDR1 DFQATT and CDR2 SNEGSKA (reference sequence). Deletions cut 3 bases from V and 5 bases from J, with 13 bases between. Study findings and constraints: Clones that expanded after primary vaccination mostly reappeared after the booster (96% CD4, roughly 90% CD8).

5'RACE template switching produced TCR cDNA carrying a universal primer site and UMIs. TCRdb redid the calling of the 5' RACE reads with MiXCR, one entry per CDR3 protein. Here the sample spans over 65,000 distinct CDR3 sequences, roughly 13% being singletons. This clonotype was counted between two and nine times. The chain has TRBV20-1 and TRBJ2-2, with unresolved D. This TCR derives from a man aged 18 to 30 who received the YFV17D yellow fever vaccine. The specimen was CD8+ T cells not binding an NS4B(214-222) dextramer, sorted from PBMCs, collected about 20 days after the first yellow fever vaccination. CDR3 DNA sequence: TGCAGTGCTAGGGGGAACACCGGGACCGGGGAGCTGTTTTTT. It is translated as CSARGNTGTGELFF.